Listed below are T cell receptor beta chains from one sample, sequenced in a study of cytomegalovirus exposure and HLA in healthy donors. Some clones are missing from TCRdb's copy, which holds only in-frame ones; the method was immunoSEQ multiplex PCR. The sample consists of roughly 140,000 clones, more than 65% of them appearing once. Sequencing was done on a sample of PBMCs. The receptors were sampled from a man aged 25 to 40 in good health and CMV-seropositive. Each CDR3 is given with its conserved first and last residue. The D gene is left open where the match is weak. The size field is filled for only some rows; it gives once, few, many or a size class.

clone size,V gene,D gene,J gene,CDR3 length,CDR3 protein,CDR3 DNA
.,TRBV7-2,.,TRBJ1-1,15,CASSSGGGIGTEAFF,TGTGCCAGCAGCTCAGGCGGGGGGATCGGGACTGAAGCTTTCTTT
.,TRBV7-2,TRBD1,TRBJ2-3,19,CASSTIVGGEGTGAYTQYF,TGTGCCAGCAGCACCATAGTCGGCGGAGAGGGGACAGGGGCTTATACGCAGTATTTT
.,TRBV6-5,.,TRBJ2-1,16,CASSYGTRGAYNEQFF,TGTGCCAGCAGTTACGGGACGCGGGGCGCCTACAATGAGCAGTTCTTC
few,TRBV5-1,.,TRBJ2-7,15,CASSLVPGSSYEQYF,TGCGCCAGCAGCTTGGTCCCGGGGAGCTCCTACGAGCAGTACTTC
.,TRBV6-5,TRBD1,TRBJ1-3,16,CASSYSGQASGNTIYF,TGTGCCAGCAGTTACTCGGGACAGGCCTCTGGAAACACCATATATTTT
.,TRBV2,.,TRBJ2-5,16,CASSDSKAGIQETQYF,TGTGCCAGCAGTGACTCGAAAGCAGGGATCCAAGAGACCCAGTACTTC
.,TRBV7-6,.,TRBJ2-1,13,CASSLEVRGEQFF,TGTGCCAGCAGCTTAGAGGTACGGGGAGAGCAGTTCTTC
.,TRBV5-6,.,TRBJ1-5,14,CASTLGGTNQPQHF,TGTGCCAGCACCTTGGGGGGCACCAATCAGCCCCAGCATTTT
.,TRBV30,TRBD1,TRBJ1-6,14,CAWSVGTGVTPLHF,TGTGCCTGGAGTGTCGGGACAGGGGTGACACCCCTCCACTTT
.,TRBV5-4,TRBD2,TRBJ2-3,12,CASSLGTSTQYF,TGTGCCAGCAGCCTAGGGACTAGCACGCAGTATTTT
.,TRBV27,TRBD1,TRBJ2-7,14,CASFPGDRVDEQYF,TGTGCCAGCTTCCCTGGGGACAGGGTCGACGAGCAGTACTTC
.,TRBV27,.,TRBJ1-5,15,CASREGVISNQPQHF,TGTGCCAGCAGAGAGGGGGTAATTAGCAATCAGCCCCAGCATTTT
.,TRBV7-2,.,TRBJ2-3,12,CASSSWLNTQYF,TGTGCCAGCAGCTCCTGGCTGAATACGCAGTATTTT
once,TRBV7-9,.,TRBJ2-3,15,CASSSQGASTDTQYF,TGTGCCAGCAGCTCTCAGGGTGCAAGCACAGATACGCAGTATTTT
.,TRBV5-1,TRBD2,TRBJ2-7,16,CASSPGLAGSYYEQYF,TGCGCCAGCAGCCCAGGACTAGCGGGGTCATACTACGAGCAGTACTTC
.,TRBV5-1,TRBD2,TRBJ2-7,14,CASSLTSGSYEQYF,TGCGCCAGCAGCTTGACAAGCGGGAGCTACGAGCAGTACTTC
.,TRBV7-9,.,TRBJ1-5,15,CASITKRGNGQPQHF,TGTGCCAGCATCACAAAGAGGGGGAACGGCCAGCCCCAGCATTTT
.,TRBV11-2,.,TRBJ1-3,16,CASSLNPGDSGNTIYF,TGTGCCAGCAGCCTCAATCCGGGGGACTCTGGAAACACCATATATTTT
.,TRBV9,TRBD2,TRBJ2-2,17,CASSRTSGRERTGELFF,TGTGCCAGCAGCCGGACTAGCGGGAGGGAAAGAACCGGGGAGCTGTTTTTT
.,TRBV7-9,TRBD2,TRBJ2-2,14,CASSVAGESGELFF,TGTGCCAGCAGCGTAGCGGGAGAAAGCGGGGAGCTGTTTTTT
few,TRBV6-5,.,TRBJ1-5,14,CASSEGRENQPQHF,TGTGCCAGCAGTGAGGGACGGGAGAATCAGCCCCAGCATTTT
.,TRBV19,TRBD2,TRBJ2-3,15,CASNGLAGVEDTQYF,TGTGCCAGTAATGGGCTAGCGGGAGTAGAAGATACGCAGTATTTT
.,TRBV29-1,TRBD1,TRBJ1-1,12,CSVKTGGTEAFF,TGCAGCGTTAAAACAGGGGGGACTGAAGCTTTCTTT
.,TRBV5-1,TRBD2,TRBJ2-7,17,CASSLGKLAGGPYEQYF,TGCGCCAGCAGCTTGGGCAAGCTAGCGGGAGGGCCGTACGAGCAGTACTTC
.,TRBV27,TRBD2,TRBJ2-5,16,CASRPTSGGIKETQYF,TGTGCCAGCAGACCAACTAGCGGAGGGATAAAAGAGACCCAGTACTTC
.,TRBV7-6,TRBD2,TRBJ2-3,15,CASSTLAGGADTQYF,TGTGCCAGCAGCACGCTAGCGGGAGGGGCAGATACGCAGTATTTT
.,TRBV30,TRBD2,TRBJ2-7,14,CAWSVGLAGYEQYF,TGTGCCTGGAGTGTAGGACTAGCGGGCTACGAGCAGTACTTC
.,TRBV10-3,.,TRBJ1-1,14,CAIRLTGTNTEAFF,TGTGCCATCAGACTAACAGGGACGAACACTGAAGCTTTCTTT
once,TRBV7-2,.,TRBJ1-4,15,CASSFAQRVGEKLFF,TGTGCCAGCAGCTTCGCGCAGAGGGTTGGGGAAAAACTGTTTTTT
.,TRBV5-6,.,TRBJ1-6,14,CASSLAGAGSPLHF,TGTGCCAGCAGCTTGGCAGGGGCAGGTTCACCCCTCCACTTT
.,TRBV6-5,.,TRBJ1-6,15,CASSSTPTYNSPLHF,TGTGCCAGCAGTTCGACACCTACCTATAATTCACCCCTCCACTTT
.,TRBV19,.,TRBJ2-7,13,CASSTTGYNEQYF,TGTGCCAGTAGTACTACAGGGTACAACGAGCAGTACTTC
.,TRBV15,.,TRBJ2-5,17,CATSRDLKTGSLKTQYF,TGTGCCACCAGCAGAGACCTGAAGACAGGCTCTCTAAAGACCCAGTACTTC
.,TRBV27,.,TRBJ2-5,11,CASLLGETQYF,TGTGCCAGTCTACTAGGGGAGACCCAGTACTTC
.,TRBV5-1,.,TRBJ1-4,17,CASSLQPSGTTNEKLFF,TGCGCCAGCAGCTTACAACCCTCCGGGACAACTAATGAAAAACTGTTTTTT
.,TRBV19,.,TRBJ2-7,14,CASSSRGWTYEQYF,TGTGCCAGTAGTAGCAGGGGATGGACCTACGAGCAGTACTTC
once,TRBV5-6,TRBD2,TRBJ2-7,14,CASSFLAGIYEQYF,TGTGCCAGCAGCTTCCTAGCGGGGATCTACGAGCAGTACTTC
.,TRBV18,TRBD2,TRBJ2-7,20,CASPPGVKKWGTSDSYEQYF,TGTGCCAGCCCACCAGGGGTAAAAAAATGGGGGACTAGCGACTCCTACGAGCAGTACTTC
.,TRBV27,.,TRBJ2-7,14,CASSPRGRSYEQYF,TGTGCCAGCAGTCCACGGGGTAGGTCCTACGAGCAGTACTTC
.,TRBV19,.,TRBJ2-4,14,CASSILRDNNIQYF,TGTGCCAGTAGCATCCTCCGGGACAACAACATTCAGTACTTC
.,TRBV9,.,TRBJ1-4,15,CASSPEVATNEKLFF,TGTGCCAGCAGCCCCGAGGTGGCAACTAATGAAAAACTGTTTTTT
.,TRBV19,TRBD1,TRBJ2-7,15,CASSPGTGGADEQYF,TGTGCCAGTAGTCCCGGGACAGGGGGCGCGGACGAGCAGTACTTC
.,TRBV2,.,TRBJ2-7,16,CASSQNLEELSYEQYF,TGTGCCAGCAGCCAAAACCTTGAGGAGCTATCCTACGAGCAGTACTTC
.,TRBV2,TRBD1,TRBJ2-7,14,CASTRTGGAYEQYF,TGTGCCAGCACCCGGACAGGGGGGGCCTACGAGCAGTACTTC
few,TRBV27,TRBD2,TRBJ2-7,14,CASSLSGSAYEQYF,TGTGCCAGCAGCCTTAGCGGGAGCGCTTACGAGCAGTACTTC
.,TRBV4-1,TRBD1,TRBJ1-1,15,CASSPSGTGGTEAFF,TGCGCCAGCAGCCCGTCCGGGACAGGGGGCACTGAAGCTTTCTTT